A selection of T cell receptor beta chains follows, all from one sample in a study of CD8 T cells in Susac syndrome. TCRdb itself ran the immunoSEQ multiplex PCR reads through MiXCR, one entry per CDR3 protein. The profile covers 200,000 to 300,000 distinct CDR3 sequences, with 90% to 97% appearing a single time and about 0.1% taken by the ten largest. The material sequenced was CD4+ T cells from PBMCs. The receptors originated from a human donor with Susac syndrome. The CDR3 runs from the conserved cysteine through the conserved F or W. The D gene is left open where the match is weak. Clone size is given for some rows only: seen once, a few or many times, or a class if the clone is expanded.

J,size,D,V,CDR3,DNA
TRBJ2-3,-,-,TRBV28,CASSWPTLVRGTTDTQYF,TGTGCCAGCAGTTGGCCCACCCTGGTTAGGGGGACGACAGATACGCAGTATTTT
TRBJ2-3,-,TRBD2,TRBV20-1,CSARTSGGGGTQYF,TGCAGTGCAAGAACTAGCGGGGGAGGTGGGACGCAGTATTTT
TRBJ1-2,-,-,TRBV20-1,CSILWGAQGTF,TGCAGCATTTTGTGGGGGGCCCAAGGCACCTTC
TRBJ2-7,-,-,TRBV4-1,CASRPKGLGEQYF,TGCGCCAGCAGACCTAAGGGGCTAGGGGAGCAGTACTTC
TRBJ2-7,-,-,TRBV6-5,CASSDSQLGSYEQYF,TGTGCCAGCAGTGACTCCCAGTTGGGGAGCTACGAGCAGTACTTC
TRBJ2-2,-,-,TRBV20-1,CSASLPGYTGELFF,TGCAGTGCTAGCTTACCAGGGTACACCGGGGAGCTGTTTTTT
TRBJ2-6,-,-,TRBV4-2,CASRRDGANVLTF,TGTGCCAGCAGAAGGGATGGGGCCAACGTCCTGACTTTC
TRBJ2-2,-,-,TRBV5-1,CASSLSADGELFF,TGCGCCAGCAGCTTATCAGCGGACGGGGAGCTGTTTTTT
TRBJ1-1,-,-,TRBV5-6,CASSFVGLNTEAFF,TGTGCCAGCAGCTTTGTTGGTCTGAACACTGAAGCTTTCTTT
TRBJ1-1,-,TRBD1,TRBV6-5,CASRPSWDRAEAFF,TGTGCCAGCAGACCTTCCTGGGACAGAGCAGAAGCTTTCTTT
TRBJ2-2,-,-,TRBV6-1,CASSEAQNTGELFF,TGTGCCAGCAGTGAAGCACAGAACACCGGGGAGCTGTTTTTT
TRBJ2-7,-,TRBD1,TRBV20-1,CSAGTGRSHEQYF,TGCAGTGCTGGGACAGGACGCTCCCACGAGCAGTACTTC
TRBJ1-1,-,-,TRBV12-5,CASGFLQVTLMNTEAFF,TGTGCTAGTGGTTTCCTACAGGTTACCCTCATGAACACTGAAGCTTTCTTT
TRBJ2-2,-,-,TRBV5-1,CASSCPSEPGELFF,TGCGCCAGCAGCTGCCCCTCGGAGCCCGGGGAGCTGTTTTTT
TRBJ1-3,-,-,TRBV9,CASSVDTFGNTIYF,TGTGCCAGCAGCGTCGACACTTTCGGAAACACCATATATTTT
TRBJ1-2,few,-,TRBV18,CASSPGGDYGYTF,TGTGCCAGCTCACCGGGGGGCGACTATGGCTACACCTTC
TRBJ1-1,-,-,TRBV12-3/TRBV12-4,CASSWGHSDTEAFF,TGTGCCAGCAGTTGGGGACACAGTGACACTGAAGCTTTCTTT
TRBJ2-5,once,TRBD2,TRBV28,CAAGAGTRASGTQYF,TGTGCCGCGGGGGCCGGGACTAGGGCCTCAGGGACCCAGTACTTC
TRBJ1-2,-,-,TRBV6-2/TRBV6-3,CASSRLANYGYTF,TGTGCCAGCAGTCGGTTAGCAAACTATGGCTACACCTTC
TRBJ2-4,-,TRBD2,TRBV6-6,CASSSRLAGVEYF,TGTGCCAGCAGTAGCCGACTAGCGGGAGTCGAGTACTTC
TRBJ2-1,-,-,TRBV3-1,CASSHKEDGNRFF,TGTGCCAGCAGCCACAAGGAGGACGGGAATAGGTTCTTC
TRBJ1-1,-,-,TRBV28,CASSSPHGASNAEAFF,TGTGCCAGCAGTTCCCCTCACGGGGCCTCGAACGCTGAAGCTTTCTTT
TRBJ1-5,-,TRBD1,TRBV3-1,CASSQGQGSGQPQHF,TGTGCCAGCAGCCAAGGACAGGGAAGCGGACAGCCCCAGCATTTT
TRBJ2-1,-,TRBD2,TRBV9,CASSPEHLGGGSSYNEQFF,TGTGCCAGCAGCCCGGAACATTTGGGGGGGGGTAGCTCCTACAATGAGCAGTTCTTC
TRBJ1-4,-,-,TRBV19,CASRVSGDTNEKLFF,TGTGCCAGTAGGGTTTCGGGCGATACTAATGAAAAACTGTTTTTT
TRBJ2-5,-,TRBD2,TRBV15,CATSRGGTSGSGQETQYF,TGTGCCACCAGCAGAGGGGGGACTAGCGGGAGTGGGCAGGAGACCCAGTACTTC
TRBJ1-4,-,-,TRBV12-3/TRBV12-4,CASSLQQRTLFF,TGTGCCAGCAGTTTACAACAGCGTACACTGTTTTTT
TRBJ2-2,few,-,TRBV9,CASSVFTGELFF,TGTGCCAGCAGCGTCTTTACCGGGGAGCTGTTTTTT
TRBJ1-4,-,TRBD1,TRBV20-1,CSARDLDRVESEKLFF,TGCAGTGCTAGAGACCTGGACAGGGTTGAAAGTGAAAAACTGTTTTTT
TRBJ2-7,-,TRBD2,TRBV6-5,CASSYRLAGYNEQYF,TGTGCCAGCAGTTACAGATTAGCGGGATATAACGAGCAGTACTTC
TRBJ2-1,-,TRBD1,TRBV28,CASSHNRDSQFF,TGTGCCAGCAGCCATAACCGGGACAGCCAGTTCTTC
TRBJ1-5,-,-,TRBV20-1,CSASVGGLIGQPQHF,TGCAGTGCTAGCGTTGGGGGGTTAATTGGTCAGCCCCAGCATTTT
TRBJ2-1,-,-,TRBV7-9,CASSFPNNHEQFF,TGTGCCAGCAGCTTCCCAAACAATCATGAGCAGTTCTTC
TRBJ2-1,once,-,TRBV9,CASSVDHGGWRVNEQFF,TGTGCCAGCAGCGTAGATCACGGAGGGTGGCGGGTCAATGAGCAGTTCTTC
TRBJ1-5,-,TRBD1,TRBV12-3/TRBV12-4,CASVRGNQPQHF,TGTGCCAGCGTCAGGGGGAATCAGCCCCAGCATTTT
TRBJ1-2,-,-,TRBV4-2,CASSLRPGHDLHGYTF,TGTGCCAGCAGCCTACGACCGGGACACGATCTTCATGGCTACACCTTC
TRBJ1-5,-,-,TRBV27,CASSDSFGGEPQHF,TGTGCCAGCTCGGACTCTTTTGGGGGGGAGCCCCAGCATTTT
TRBJ2-7,-,TRBD2,TRBV19,CASSGLTSGSYEQYF,TGTGCCAGTAGTGGGCTGACTAGCGGGAGCTACGAGCAGTACTTC
TRBJ2-7,-,-,TRBV27,CASSLSGTTRGSYEQYF,TGTGCCAGCAGTTTATCGGGAACTACACGAGGCTCCTACGAGCAGTACTTC
TRBJ2-2,once,TRBD1,TRBV20-1,CSASTGAGNTGELFF,TGCAGTGCTAGTACAGGGGCTGGGAACACCGGGGAGCTGTTTTTT
TRBJ2-1,-,-,TRBV28,CASSSTDTEQFF,TGTGCCAGCAGCTCCACGGACACTGAGCAGTTCTTC
TRBJ2-2,-,-,TRBV5-6,CASTLRPRTGELFF,TGTGCCAGCACCCTAAGGCCCCGAACCGGGGAGCTGTTTTTT
TRBJ2-1,-,TRBD2,TRBV4-1,CASSQESGISYNEQFF,TGCGCCAGCAGCCAGGAAAGCGGGATCTCCTACAATGAGCAGTTCTTC
TRBJ2-5,once,TRBD2,TRBV7-8,CASSLVGTSGRAQTQYF,TGTGCCAGCAGCTTAGTGGGGACTAGCGGGAGAGCCCAGACCCAGTACTTC
TRBJ1-1,-,-,TRBV5-6,CASSLDGRENTEAFF,TGTGCCAGCAGCTTGGATGGGAGAGAGAACACTGAAGCTTTCTTT
TRBJ2-5,-,-,TRBV1,CTSSQDCREETQYF,TGCACCAGCAGCCAAGATTGCAGAGAAGAGACCCAGTACTTC